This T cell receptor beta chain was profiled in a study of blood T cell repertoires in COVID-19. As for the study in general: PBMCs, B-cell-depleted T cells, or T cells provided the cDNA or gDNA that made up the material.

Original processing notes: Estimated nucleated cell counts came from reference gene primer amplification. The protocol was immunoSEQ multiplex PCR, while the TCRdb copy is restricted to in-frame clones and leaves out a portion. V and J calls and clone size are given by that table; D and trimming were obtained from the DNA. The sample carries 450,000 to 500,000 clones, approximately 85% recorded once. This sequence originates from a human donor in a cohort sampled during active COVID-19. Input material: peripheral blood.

CDR3 in amino acids: CASSEAGVYGYTF. The CDR3 coding sequence is TGTGCCAGCAGTGAAGCTGGAGTCTATGGCTACACCTTC. The V call is TRBV6-1, the J call TRBJ1-2; D remains ambiguous. The CDR3 spans 13 residues. With 0 bases removed from V and 4 bases from J, the gap between germline ends came to 6 bases. Germline V gene sequence: CDR1 MNHNS, CDR2 SASEGT.